Listed below are T cell receptor beta chains from one sample, sequenced in a study of T cell responses to AZD1222 COVID-19 vaccine. Sequenced by immunoSEQ multiplex PCR; TCRdb stores in-frame clones only, minus some. The table lists under 150,000 clones, over 85% of them singletons, with under 3.5% in the top ten. The starting material was peripheral blood, obtained on day 0 of AZD1222 vaccination. The receptors come from an adult in good health. The CDR3 runs from the conserved cysteine through the conserved F or W. The order of the fields is J gene, CDR3 length, V gene, D gene, CDR3 DNA, CDR3 protein. D genes are given only for firm matches.

TRBJ2-7 | 13 | TRBV19 | - | TGTGCCAGTAGGGACACCTACTCCTACGAGCAGTACTTC | CASRDTYSYEQYF
TRBJ2-2 | 16 | TRBV14 | - | TGTGCCAGCAGCCTGTCGGGATGGAAAGTCACCGGGGAGCTGTTTTTT | CASSLSGWKVTGELFF
TRBJ1-3 | 16 | TRBV6-5 | - | TGTGCCAGCAGTTATGCGGGCTCTTGGAGAGGAAACACCATATATTTT | CASSYAGSWRGNTIYF
TRBJ1-2 | 13 | TRBV9 | - | TGTGCCAGCAGCCCCCGCCCGAGGAATGGCTACACCTTC | CASSPRPRNGYTF
TRBJ2-6 | 14 | TRBV7-8 | - | TGTGCCAGCAGCTTCTCCGGTGGGGCCAACGTCCTGACTTTC | CASSFSGGANVLTF
TRBJ2-2 | 13 | TRBV5-1 | - | TGCGCCAGCAGTAACGCCTACACCGGGGAGCTGTTTTTT | CASSNAYTGELFF
TRBJ1-1 | 14 | TRBV28 | - | TGTGCCAGCCAACCCGGGGGGCTGAACACTGAAGCTTTCTTT | CASQPGGLNTEAFF
TRBJ2-5 | 13 | TRBV6-5 | TRBD1 | TGTGCCAGCAGGGGGACAGTGGTGGAGACCCAGTACTTC | CASRGTVVETQYF
TRBJ2-2 | 14 | TRBV6-5 | - | TGTGCCAGCAGTACAGGGTTTAACACCGGGGAGCTGTTTTTT | CASSTGFNTGELFF
TRBJ2-7 | 15 | TRBV30 | TRBD1 | TGTGCCTGGAGTCCGCTCCGGGACAGCAACTACGAGCAGTACTTC | CAWSPLRDSNYEQYF
TRBJ1-5 | 17 | TRBV28 | TRBD1 | TGTGCCAGCAGCCTAGTTTCAGGGGGGACGGGCAATCAGCCCCAGCATTTT | CASSLVSGGTGNQPQHF
TRBJ2-3 | 13 | TRBV5-4 | - | TGTGCCAGCAGCTTGGCCGAACAAGATACGCAGTATTTT | CASSLAEQDTQYF
TRBJ2-1 | 15 | TRBV2 | - | TGTGCCAGCACCCGGGACGGAAGCTCCTACAATGAGCAGTTCTTC | CASTRDGSSYNEQFF
TRBJ2-1 | 16 | TRBV5-1 | - | TGCGCCAGCAGCTTGGCCCGACTTATTCAAGATAATGAGCAGTTCTTC | CASSLARLIQDNEQFF
TRBJ1-2 | 15 | TRBV4-1 | - | TGCGCCAGCAGCGACACCCGACAGTTAGCTCATGGCTACACCTTC | CASSDTRQLAHGYTF
TRBJ1-1 | 13 | TRBV6-5 | - | TGTGCCAGCAGTTACGGGAAAACAGGGGAAGCTTTCTTT | CASSYGKTGEAFF
TRBJ1-1 | 15 | TRBV19 | - | TGTGCCAGCTTCGGCGGCAGGGCTGTGAACACTGAAGCTTTCTTT | CASFGGRAVNTEAFF
TRBJ1-5 | 17 | TRBV19 | TRBD1 | TGTGCCAGTAGTACATCCTTAATTACAGGGGGCGATCAGCCCCAGCATTTT | CASSTSLITGGDQPQHF